Presented here are 17 T cell receptor beta chains from one specimen sequenced in a study of tumor-infiltrating lymphocytes in primary liver carcinoma. With around 490 ng total RNA as template and a constant-region primer, TCR beta cDNA was made. What produced the TCR beta libraries was three nested multiplex PCR rounds using slightly modified ARM-PCR. Rounds one and two of PCR, each of around 9 cycles, were primed with TRBV1-TRBV30 forward primers and a C-beta reverse primer. TCRdb re-derived calls from the multiplex PCR reads in MiXCR, one entry per CDR3 protein. The sample includes 300,000 to 400,000 distinct CDR3 sequences, around 60% of them seen just once. Unsorted whole blood supplied the blood RNA, and germline DNA was isolated too. The sample consisted of peripheral blood. These receptors were collected from a man between 40 and 49 years old with primary liver carcinoma and hepatitis B virus infection.

The chain employs TRBV20-1 and TRBJ2-7; either TRBD1 or TRBD2 may fit D (7 bases each). The CDR3 totals 17 residues. Between the trimmed V and J ends, which lost 6 bases and 3 bases, there was a span of 27 bases. CDR1 and CDR2 (germline): DFQATT, SNEGSKA (reference sequence). CDR3 DNA: TGCAGTGCAAATCTCCCCTCAGCGGGACAGAGATTCTACGAGCAGTACTTC. Protein sequence: CSANLPSAGQRFYEQYF.

Only a few counts were recorded for this clonotype. The chain uses TRBV5-4 and TRBJ2-7, with 9 bases lining up with TRBD1. The V gene's germline CDR1 is SGHNT and CDR2 YYREEE (reference sequence). The length of the CDR3 is 15 residues. The V gene end was trimmed by 1 base and the J gene end by 2 bases; junction bases not matched to a gene: 4. The CDR3 loop reads CASSLKQGAPYEQYF. The DNA for the CDR3 is TGTGCCAGCAGCTTGAAACAGGGGGCTCCCTACGAGCAGTACTTC.

The genes are TRBV7-9 and TRBJ2-7; weak D call: TRBD1 (5 bases). Germline V gives CDR1 SEHNR, CDR2 FQNEAQ (reference sequence). The CDR3 contains 18 residues. V dropped 5 bases and J dropped 0 bases, with 23 bases sitting between them. The CDR3 loop reads CASSPLSPGRAPSYEQYF. The CDR3 region has the DNA TGTGCCAGCAGCCCACTGTCGCCGGGCAGGGCTCCCTCCTACGAGCAGTACTTC.

The table lists this clonotype with a few counts. This rearrangement joins TRBV5-1 to TRBJ2-7; D is undetermined. The CDR3 spans 14 residues. Germline-derived CDR1 and CDR2 are SGHRS and YFSETQ. Trimming stripped 0 bases from V and 4 bases from J, with 11 bases between. The CDR3 is CASSLGVQEYEQYF. As DNA, the CDR3 is TGCGCCAGCAGCTTGGGGGTACAAGAGTACGAGCAGTACTTC.

In regard to this clonotype: A much more abundant neighbour one base away suggests this may be a read error. This chain joins TRBV4-1 and TRBJ2-3; D may be TRBD2 (5 bases). The CDR3 spans 14 residues. Trimming removed 4 bases at V and 5 bases at J, with 13 bases between. Germline CDR1 is MGHRA and CDR2 is YSYEKL. CDR3 sequence reads: CASSRIEGEDTQYF. CDR3 bases: TGCGCCAGCAGCCGAATTGAGGGAGAAGATACGCAGTATTTT.

The chain employs TRBV14 and TRBJ2-5; 15 bases fit TRBD2. The V segment lost 3 bases and the J segment 0 bases; nucleotides outside the gene matches: 2. Germline V gives CDR1 SGHDN, CDR2 FVKESK. The CDR3 loop spans 17 amino acids. The CDR3 loop is CASSHGLAGGNQETQYF. CDR3 in DNA: TGTGCCAGCAGCCACGGACTAGCGGGAGGGAACCAAGAGACCCAGTACTTC.

This clonotype was counted many times. The rearrangement links TRBV4-3 to TRBJ1-6, with D perhaps matching TRBD1 (5 bases). From germline, CDR1 is LGHNA and CDR2 YSLEER. The V end lost 4 bases, the J end lost 7 bases, and 14 bases lay between the germline ends. The CDR3 contains 15 residues. The CDR3 loop reads CASSPFTGGNSPLHF. The DNA of the CDR3 is TGCGCCAGCAGCCCCTTTACGGGGGGAAATTCACCCCTCCACTTT.

This clonotype appeared a few times. A read error may explain this, as a much larger clone is one base away. The chain has TRBV29-1 and TRBJ2-3; the D gene is possibly TRBD2 (5 bases). The CDR3 is 17 residues long. Germline V CDR1 and CDR2: SQVTM, ANQGSEA. The CDR3 loop reads CSVELVLPDASTYTQYF. The CDR3, as DNA: TGCAGCGTTGAATTAGTCTTGCCTGATGCTAGCACATATACGCAGTATTTT.

This clonotype came up a few times. The chain combines TRBV5-5 with TRBJ2-7; 12 positions match TRBD1. V lost 1 base, J lost 3 bases, and 11 bases stayed unmatched. CDR3 length: 18 amino acids. Germline assignment: CDR1 SGHKS and CDR2 YYEKEE (reference sequence). CDR3 residues: CASSLLGQGAVLNYEQYF. The CDR3, as DNA: TGTGCCAGCAGCTTGCTGGGACAGGGGGCCGTATTGAACTACGAGCAGTACTTC.

A note on this clonotype: One end of the junction varies from germline; a read error may be responsible. The genes are TRBV11-2 and TRBJ1-6; possible D gene TRBD1, 5 bases. Germline V lookup: CDR1 SGHAT, CDR2 FQNNGV. There are 16 residues in the CDR3. This CDR3 is CASRQAAGFGLSHLHF. The CDR3 DNA follows: TGTGCCAGCAGGCAGGCGGCAGGGTTTGGGCTTTCACACCTCCACTTC.

This clonotype was seen at least ten times. The chain combines TRBV12-3 or TRBV12-4 with TRBJ1-2; no reliable D call. The CDR3 is made up of 13 amino acids. Trimming removed 5 bases from V and 5 bases from J, with 12 bases in between. The CDR3 nucleotides are TGTGCCAGCAGTGAGGACCCGGTGTATGGCTACACCTTC. It is translated as CASSEDPVYGYTF.

This clonotype was recorded many times. This chain connects TRBV6-2 or TRBV6-3 to TRBJ2-2; D is undetermined. Germline V lookup: CDR1 MNHEY, CDR2 SVGEGT. CDR3 length equals 12 residues. Deletions cut 6 bases from V and 9 bases from J, with 11 bases between. The CDR3 reads CASSQSFRELFF. Here the CDR3 DNA reads TGTGCCAGCAGCCAGAGTTTTCGGGAGCTGTTTTTT.

This clonotype was picked up many times. This chain uses TRBV6-1 with TRBJ2-1; D tentatively fits TRBD1 or TRBD2 (5 bases each). Trimming took 3 bases from V and 7 from J, leaving 10 bases between them. Germline loops: CDR1 MNHNS, CDR2 SASEGT. The CDR3 sequence is 13 residues long. CDR3 sequence reads: CASSEVEGNEQFF. DNA of the CDR3: TGTGCCAGCAGTGAGGTCGAGGGGAATGAGCAGTTCTTC.

Comments on this clonotype: The junction differs from germline at one of its ends, possibly a read error. The rearrangement uses TRBV10-1 and TRBJ2-7; D unresolved. From germline, CDR1 is WNHNN and CDR2 SYGVQD (reference sequence). This CDR3 is built from 14 residues. The CDR3 sequence is CTSSDDPSPYEQYF. The CDR3 bases are TGCACCAGCAGTGATGATCCGAGTCCCTACGAGCAGTACTTC.

In regard to this clonotype: Compared with germline, one end of the junction differs, possibly owing to a read error. This chain connects TRBV11-2 to TRBJ2-3, with 8 bases aligning to TRBD1. Germline V gene sequence: CDR1 SGHAT, CDR2 FQNNGV. This CDR3 comprises 15 residues. The CDR3 here is CASSLVWRGTGTQYF. CDR3 nucleotides: TGTGCCAGCAGCTTAGTCTGGAGGGGGACAGGTACGCAGTATTTT. The full variable domain, its missing parts supplied by reference TRBV11-2 and TRBJ2-3, is EAGVAQSPRYKIIEKRQSVAFWCNPISGHATLYWYQQILGQGPKLLIQFQNNGVVDDSQLPKDRFSAERLKGVDSTLKIQPAKLEDSAVYLCASSLVWRGTGTQYFGPGTRLTVL.

In regard to this clonotype: The junction shows a germline mismatch at one end, possibly a read error. This sequence joins TRBV6-6 and TRBJ1-2; no clear D. This CDR3 region has 11 residues. Germline V CDR1 and CDR2: MNHNY, SVGAGI (reference sequence). This CDR3 is CASSQTQAPTF. As DNA, the CDR3 is TGTGCCAGCAGTCAGACCCAGGCCCCTACATTC.

Note on this clonotype: A much larger clonotype is one base distant, so this may be a read error. The chain has TRBV12-3 or TRBV12-4 and TRBJ2-4, with 8 positions matching TRBD1. This CDR3 contains 14 residues. Trimming removed 5 bases from V and 8 bases from J; junction bases left unmatched: 8. The CDR3: CASSPWGQVDIQYF. In DNA, the CDR3 is TGTGCCAGCAGTCCCTGGGGACAGGTAGACATTCAGTACTTC.